Shown below are 2 T cell receptor beta chains from a single sample sequenced in a study of cytomegalovirus exposure and HLA in healthy donors. PCR involved 60 Vbeta and 13 Jbeta primers. Sequencing used immunoSEQ multiplex PCR; TCRdb keeps in-frame clones, though not all of them. The sample holds over 35,000 clones, about 50% seen once. The sequenced material came from PBMCs. Receptors originate from a human donor in good health.

CDR3 loop: CASSFGRVSTEAFF. CDR3 bases: TGTGCCAGCAGTTTTGGCAGGGTTTCTACTGAAGCTTTCTTT. V gene TRBV28 combines with J gene TRBJ1-1; D may be TRBD1 (5 bases). V shed 3 bases and J shed 5 bases, with 13 bases lying between them. The germline CDR1 and CDR2 sequences are MDHEN and SYDVKM. The CDR3 extends over 14 amino acids.

The V and J genes are TRBV4-3 and TRBJ2-1; TRBD2 agrees at 16 bases. In germline, CDR1 is LGHNA, CDR2 YSLEER. Trimming removed 3 bases from V and 8 bases from J; junction bases left unmatched: 19. The CDR3 extends over 21 amino acids. CDR3 protein: CASSHTQPGLAGGPWRDEQFF. CDR3 nucleotides: TGCGCCAGCAGCCATACTCAACCGGGACTAGCGGGGGGGCCTTGGCGCGATGAGCAGTTCTTC.